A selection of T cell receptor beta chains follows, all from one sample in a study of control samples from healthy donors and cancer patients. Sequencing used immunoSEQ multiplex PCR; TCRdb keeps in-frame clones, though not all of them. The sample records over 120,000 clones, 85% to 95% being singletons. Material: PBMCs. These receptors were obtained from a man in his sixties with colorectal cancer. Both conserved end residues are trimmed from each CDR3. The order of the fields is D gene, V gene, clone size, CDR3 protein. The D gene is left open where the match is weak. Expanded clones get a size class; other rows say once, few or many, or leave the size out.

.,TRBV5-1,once,ASSMTRENNSPLH
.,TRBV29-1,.,SVGEGPNGYT
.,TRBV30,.,AWRGGRGGGYT
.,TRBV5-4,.,ASSLAGVQNSPLH
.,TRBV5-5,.,ASSLASGAPYEQY
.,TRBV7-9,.,ASSVTGNGYT
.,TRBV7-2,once,ASSYNRVEAF
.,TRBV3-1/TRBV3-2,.,ASSQFRGRDGYT
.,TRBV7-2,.,ASSWQGHGELF
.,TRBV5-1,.,ASSFGYATNEKLF
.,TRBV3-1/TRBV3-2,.,ASSLDYSYNEQF
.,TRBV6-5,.,ASRTGGPYGYT
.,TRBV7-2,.,ASSPTGSSYEQY
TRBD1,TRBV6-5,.,ASSKQGEGAYGYT
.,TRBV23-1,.,ASSQSLEGRFPNYGYT
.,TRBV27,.,ASSLQGNTGELF
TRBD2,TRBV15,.,ATSRAGLADTQY
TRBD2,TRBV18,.,ASSRRTSGSTDTQY
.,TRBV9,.,ASNGVYGYT
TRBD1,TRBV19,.,ASSVTGAKNIQY
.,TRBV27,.,ASRTRAETQY
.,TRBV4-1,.,ASSQYWGVISEAF
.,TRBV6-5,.,ASSPLEDTEAF
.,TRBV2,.,ASNGQLNTGELF
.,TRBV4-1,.,ASSQQMGWGEKLF
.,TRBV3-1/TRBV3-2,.,ASSRDELQGSSYNEQF
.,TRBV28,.,ASTFGLEKLF
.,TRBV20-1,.,SASRAAGELF
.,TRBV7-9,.,ASSLAAISNTEAF
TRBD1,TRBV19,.,ASSTLQGTHNQPQH
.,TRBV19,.,ASSRTIGATYNEQF
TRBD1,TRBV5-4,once,ASSSDRDYGYT
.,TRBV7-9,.,ASSSRGAGQETQY
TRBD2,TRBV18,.,ASSPPGGGASYEQY
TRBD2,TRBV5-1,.,ASSGGGTTAGETQY
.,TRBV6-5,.,ASSSPRTGSGTEAF
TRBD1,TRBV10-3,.,AISESRTGGHGYT
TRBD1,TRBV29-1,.,QTRQGNYGYT
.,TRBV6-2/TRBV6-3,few,ASSRPGRVNTEAF
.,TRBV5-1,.,ASRSQSYPDTEAF
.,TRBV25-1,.,ASKSVEAHSYNEQF
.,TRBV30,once,AWSVQGIGEKLF
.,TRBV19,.,ASSPEGVRTGELF
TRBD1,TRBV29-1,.,SALRGRGNSPLH
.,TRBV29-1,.,SVESRAQNTEAF
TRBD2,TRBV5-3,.,ARSLGPSGVSYNEQF
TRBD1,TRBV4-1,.,ASSQVGQDYGYT